These 9 T cell receptor beta chains share one sample of origin, sequenced in a study of long-term antiretroviral therapy in people with HIV. Investigators performed immunoSEQ version v3.0 at survey level. Clones were sequenced by immunoSEQ multiplex PCR, and TCRdb holds only the in-frame ones, with some missing. The sample holds around 30,000 clones; roughly 87% are singletons and the top ten take roughly 13%. The specimen comprised unsorted PBMCs, sampled 1.1 years after starting antiretroviral therapy. The receptors derive from a man aged 18 to 30 with HIV.

The count of this clone is one. The genes are TRBV4-2 and TRBJ1-2, with TRBD1 matching 8 bases. The V gene's germline CDR1 is LGHNA and CDR2 YNFKEQ. The CDR3 consists of 14 residues. The V and J ends lost 0 bases and 8 bases, in that order; junction bases with no gene match: 5. The CDR3 DNA reads TGTGCCAGCAGCCAAGATGCGGGACAGGAGGGCTACACCTTC. This gives the protein CASSQDAGQEGYTF.

The gene calls are TRBV4-3 and TRBJ2-6; weak D call: TRBD1 (6 bases). Germline values: CDR1 LGHNA, CDR2 YSLEER. CDR3 length: 15 residues. Trimming stripped 3 bases from V and 2 bases from J, with 8 bases between. The CDR3 here is CASSQGTTGANVLTF. DNA of the CDR3: TGCGCCAGCAGCCAGGGGACAACTGGGGCCAACGTCCTGACTTTC.

The rearrangement uses TRBV28 and TRBJ2-1; 7 bases align to TRBD1. CDR1 and CDR2 from the germline V gene are MDHEN and SYDVKM. The trim removed 3 bases at V and 7 bases at J, leaving 15 bases unmatched. The CDR3 is 17 residues long. The CDR3 sequence is CASSFGWTGPIRNEQFF. The CDR3 nucleotides read TGTGCCAGCAGTTTCGGATGGACAGGACCGATACGTAATGAGCAGTTCTTC.

The sample holds one count of this clone. The chain couples TRBV2 to TRBJ2-3; no definite D call. The CDR3 has 13 residues. The V and J ends lost 6 bases and 0 bases respectively, with 7 bases between them. Germline values: CDR1 SNHLY, CDR2 FYNNEI. CDR3 bases: TGTGCCAGCAGCCTTAGCAGCACAGATACGCAGTATTTT. It yields the protein CASSLSSTDTQYF.

V usage is TRBV30 and J usage is TRBJ1-2; TRBD1 agrees at 7 bases. The CDR3 contains 14 residues. From germline, CDR1 is GTSNPN and CDR2 SVGIG (reference sequence). V trimming: 3 bases; J trimming: 0 bases; junction bases outside the gene matches: 4. The CDR3 is CAWRDRFSNYGYTF. The CDR3 DNA follows: TGTGCCTGGAGGGACAGGTTTTCTAACTATGGCTACACCTTC.

The chain joins TRBV15 to TRBJ2-1; possible D gene TRBD1, 5 bases. Trimming shortened V by 1 base and J by 6 bases, and 13 bases separated the two germline ends. Germline V gene data show CDR1 as LNHNV and CDR2 as YYDKDF (reference sequence). The CDR3 sequence is 15 residues long. CDR3 in DNA: TGTGCCACCAGCAGAGGGGGCGGCCCAAGCAATGAGCAGTTCTTC. Protein product: CATSRGGGPSNEQFF. Using reference TRBV15 and TRBJ2-1 for the parts outside the CDR3, the full variable domain is DAMVIQNPRYQVTQFGKPVTLSCSQTLNHNVMYWYQQKSSQAPKLLFHYYDKDFNNEADTPDNFQSRRPNTSFCFLDIRSPGLGDTAMYLCATSRGGGPSNEQFFGPGTRLTVL.

The chain uses TRBV29-1 and TRBJ2-7, with 7 bases fitting TRBD1. The V and J ends lost 6 bases and 5 bases, in that order; junction bases with no gene match: 7. Germline lookup yields CDR1 SQVTM and CDR2 ANQGSEA. The length of the CDR3 is 12 residues. DNA of the CDR3: TGCAGCGTGGAGAGACAGGGTAACGAGCAGTACTTC. Residues: CSVERQGNEQYF.

This rearrangement joins TRBV5-1 to TRBJ1-1; D not resolved. Trimming pared 2 bases from V and 0 bases from J, leaving 8 bases between. The CDR3 length is 14 residues. CDR1 is SGHRS and CDR2 is YFSETQ in the germline V gene. Written as DNA, the CDR3 is TGCGCCAGCAGCTTCGGCGATTTGAACACTGAAGCTTTCTTT. It translates to CASSFGDLNTEAFF.

This chain joins TRBV4-2 and TRBJ2-6; 12 bases map to TRBD2. The ends lost 3 bases at V and 5 bases at J; junction bases unmatched: 11. Germline V gene sequence: CDR1 LGHNA, CDR2 YNFKEQ. CDR3 length equals 19 residues. The CDR3 region is CASSHDPQTSGRRANVLTF. CDR3 coding DNA: TGTGCCAGCAGCCACGACCCCCAGACTAGCGGGAGAAGGGCCAACGTCCTGACTTTC.